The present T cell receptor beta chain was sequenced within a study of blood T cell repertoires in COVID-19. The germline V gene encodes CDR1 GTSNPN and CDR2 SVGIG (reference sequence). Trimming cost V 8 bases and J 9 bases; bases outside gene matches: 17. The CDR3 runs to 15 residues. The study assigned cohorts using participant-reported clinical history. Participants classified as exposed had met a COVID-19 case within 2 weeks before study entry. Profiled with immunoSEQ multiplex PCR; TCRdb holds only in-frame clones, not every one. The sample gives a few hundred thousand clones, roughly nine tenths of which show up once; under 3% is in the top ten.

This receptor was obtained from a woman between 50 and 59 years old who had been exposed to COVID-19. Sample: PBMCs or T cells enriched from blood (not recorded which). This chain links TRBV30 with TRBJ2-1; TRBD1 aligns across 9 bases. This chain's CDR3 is CAKAREGQGPPEQFF. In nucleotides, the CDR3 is TGTGCCAAAGCCCGCGAGGGACAGGGTCCCCCTGAGCAGTTCTTC.